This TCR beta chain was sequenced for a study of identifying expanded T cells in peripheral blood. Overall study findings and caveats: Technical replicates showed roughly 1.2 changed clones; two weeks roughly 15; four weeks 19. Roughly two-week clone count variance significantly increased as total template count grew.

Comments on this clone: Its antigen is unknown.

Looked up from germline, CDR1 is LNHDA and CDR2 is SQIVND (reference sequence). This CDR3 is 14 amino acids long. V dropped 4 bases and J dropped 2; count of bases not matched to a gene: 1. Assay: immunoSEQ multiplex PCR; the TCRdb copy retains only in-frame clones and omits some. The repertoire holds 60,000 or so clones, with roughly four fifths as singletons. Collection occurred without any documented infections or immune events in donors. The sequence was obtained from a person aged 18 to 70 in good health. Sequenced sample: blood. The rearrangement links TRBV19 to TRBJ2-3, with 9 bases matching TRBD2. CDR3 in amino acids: CASSTSGDTDTQYF. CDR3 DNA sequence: TGTGCCAGTAGTACTAGCGGGGACACAGATACGCAGTATTTT.